The clone carrying this T cell receptor beta chain was seen only once. The record originates from a study of blood T cell repertoires in COVID-19. Overall study context: PBMCs, B-cell-depleted T cells, or T cells were the source of the cDNA or gDNA that made up the material.

Residents of 24 US areas, aged about 18 to 95 years, made up the participants. Deletions cut 1 base from V and 2 bases from J, with 11 bases between. In germline, CDR1 is MNHEY, CDR2 SMNVEV (reference sequence). The CDR3 loop spans 16 amino acids. Generated by immunoSEQ multiplex PCR, the TCRdb table keeps only in-frame clones and is missing some. The data hold a few hundred thousand clones, with approximately 80% observed a single time. The J gene is TRBJ2-2, the V gene TRBV27, with a possible D match to TRBD2 (5 bases). Material for sequencing was PBMCs or T cells enriched from blood (not recorded which). The clonotype originates from a young man with acute COVID-19. For the CDR3, the DNA is TGTGCCAGCAGTTTATTAGAACTAGTTAACACCGGGGAGCTGTTTTTT. It is translated as CASSLLELVNTGELFF.